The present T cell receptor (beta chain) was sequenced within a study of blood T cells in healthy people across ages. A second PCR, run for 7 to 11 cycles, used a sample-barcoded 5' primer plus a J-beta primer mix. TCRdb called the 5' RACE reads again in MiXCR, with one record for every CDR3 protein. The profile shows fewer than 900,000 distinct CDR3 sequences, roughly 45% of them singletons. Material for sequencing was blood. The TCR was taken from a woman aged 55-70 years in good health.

The CDR3, as DNA: TGTGCCAGCGGGGGACTCCCGGGCCACGAGCAGTACTTC. This encodes CASGGLPGHEQYF. The genes are TRBV27 and TRBJ2-4, with D tentatively TRBD2 (6 bases). The J call could be wrong; TRBJ2-7 is a better fit for the DNA end. The CDR3 covers 13 residues. Per the germline V gene, CDR1 is MNHEY and CDR2 is SMNVEV (reference sequence).